Below are 18 T cell receptor beta chains sequenced from a single sample in a study of cytomegalovirus exposure and HLA in healthy donors. PCR amplification relied on 60 Vbeta primers (plus 13 Jbeta primers). Sequencing used immunoSEQ multiplex PCR; TCRdb keeps in-frame clones, though not all of them. The sample yields 150,000 or so clones, 81% seen once. The specimen sequenced was PBMCs. The receptor set was obtained from a woman younger than 30 in good health and CMV-seropositive.

The chain combines TRBV28 with TRBJ2-1; TRBD1 matches at 7 bases. Per the germline V gene, CDR1 is MDHEN and CDR2 is SYDVKM. The CDR3 is made up of 15 amino acids. V lost 5 bases to trimming and J lost 4 bases; unmatched junction nucleotides: 8. The CDR3 reads CASSLPGQPYNEQFF. CDR3 nucleotides: TGTGCCAGCAGTCTACCGGGACAGCCTTACAATGAGCAGTTCTTC.

J is TRBJ2-1 and V is TRBV7-2; the match to TRBD2 covers 9 bases. CDR1 SGHTA and CDR2 FQGNSA come from the germline V gene. This CDR3 comprises 18 residues. V was pared by 2 bases and J by 7 bases, with 15 bases of the junction left unmatched. The CDR3 DNA follows: TGTGCCAGCAGCTTAAGCGCCGTGCAGGCTAGCGGGGTGAATGAGCAGTTCTTC. Residues: CASSLSAVQASGVNEQFF. Complete variable domain (other parts from reference TRBV7-2 and TRBJ2-1): GAGVSQSPSNKVTEKGKDVELRCDPISGHTALYWYRQSLGQGLEFLIYFQGNSAPDKSGLPSDRFSAERTGGSVSTLTIQRTQQEDSAVYLCASSLSAVQASGVNEQFFGPGTRLTVL.

The rearrangement uses TRBV27 and TRBJ1-5; 8 bases are shared with TRBD1. The CDR3 covers 14 residues. CDR1 and CDR2 (germline): MNHEY, SMNVEV (reference sequence). V shed 6 bases and J 5 bases; nucleotides not matched to a gene: 6. CDR3 sequence reads: CASRQTGADQPQHF. The CDR3 DNA reads TGTGCCAGCAGGCAGACAGGGGCCGATCAGCCCCAGCATTTT.

This clone was counted only a few times. The V gene is TRBV13, the J gene TRBJ2-7, with D possibly TRBD2 on 5 matching bases. Germline V gene lookup returns CDR1 PRHDT and CDR2 FYEKMQ (reference sequence). This CDR3 comprises 17 residues. V lost 5 bases and J lost 5, with 25 bases in between. CDR3 amino acids: CASSLHPDRRMWNEQYF. The CDR3 region has the DNA TGTGCCAGCAGCCTACACCCCGACCGGAGGATGTGGAACGAGCAGTACTTC.

This chain connects TRBV2 to TRBJ1-1; D uncertain. V lost 6 bases and J lost 6, with 8 bases in between. Germline V gene data show CDR1 as SNHLY and CDR2 as FYNNEI. There are 11 residues in the CDR3. CDR3 nucleotide sequence: TGTGCCAGCAGCCCCACTGCTGAAGCTTTCTTT. Translation: CASSPTAEAFF.

This chain links TRBV6-5 with TRBJ2-5; 13 bases agree with TRBD2. The CDR3 sequence is 16 residues long. After removal of 4 bases from V and 11 bases from J, the junction contained 13 bases not matched to a gene. CDR1 MNHEY and CDR2 SVGAGI come from the germline V gene. The CDR3 is CASSFPGLAGASLQYF. In nucleotides, the CDR3 is TGTGCCAGCAGTTTCCCCGGACTAGCGGGGGCCTCCCTACAGTACTTC.

V gene TRBV19 combines with J gene TRBJ2-7, with 9 positions matching TRBD1. With 2 bases clipped from V and 4 bases from J, the junction kept 6 bases outside the gene matches. Per germline, CDR1 LNHDA and CDR2 SQIVND (reference sequence). This CDR3 is 15 amino acids long. The CDR3 bases are TGTGCCAGTAGTATAACCGGGACAGGGTCGTACGAGCAGTACTTC. It specifies CASSITGTGSYEQYF.

This rearrangement joins TRBV7-9 to TRBJ1-6, with D unresolved. The CDR3 contains 14 residues. Germline V CDR1 and CDR2: SEHNR, FQNEAQ (reference sequence). V was shortened by 5 bases and J by 8 bases, with 13 bases between the two germline ends. CDR3 sequence: CASSHGIRDSPLHF. CDR3 bases: TGTGCCAGCAGCCACGGGATAAGGGATTCACCCCTCCACTTT. The entire variable domain, with the rest obtained from reference TRBV7-9 and TRBJ1-6, is as follows: DTGVSQNPRHKITKRGQNVTFRCDPISEHNRLYWYRQTLGQGPEFLTYFQNEAQLEKSRLLSDRFSAERPKGSFSTLEIQRTEQGDSAMYLCASSHGIRDSPLHFGNGTRLTVT.

The chain uses TRBV29-1 and TRBJ2-5, with D possibly being TRBD1 (7 bases). The germline CDR1 and CDR2 sequences are SQVTM and ANQGSEA. The CDR3 consists of 13 residues. The ends were cut back, 7 bases at V and 2 bases at J, with 14 bases in the middle. The CDR3 is CSESQGRQETQYF. CDR3 in DNA: TGCAGCGAATCACAGGGGAGGCAAGAGACCCAGTACTTC.

The genes are TRBV4-3 and TRBJ2-1; the D gene is possibly TRBD1 (6 bases). V was cut by 5 bases and J by 8 bases, with 19 bases left in between. Germline V gene lookup returns CDR1 LGHNA and CDR2 YSLEER. The CDR3 is 15 amino acids. The CDR3: CASSYPVGRGDEQFF. The CDR3 nucleotides are TGCGCCAGCAGCTATCCGGTTGGCAGGGGTGATGAGCAGTTCTTC.

This clone has only a few counts. The rearrangement joins TRBV25-1 to TRBJ1-1; 7 nucleotides agree with TRBD1. The V gene's germline CDR1 is MGHDK and CDR2 SYGVNS. J lost 6 bases, V lost 6 bases, and 4 bases had no gene match. The CDR3 covers 12 residues. CDR3 region: CASSEGTAEAFF. The CDR3 region has the DNA TGTGCCAGCAGCGAGGGGACAGCTGAAGCTTTCTTT.

The chain has TRBV18 and TRBJ1-1, with D uncertain. Germline CDR1 reads KGHSH; CDR2 reads LQKENI. The CDR3 is 13 residues long. V was trimmed by 2 bases and J by 3 bases, leaving 7 bases between them. The CDR3 DNA sequence: TGTGCCAGCTCACCAATGGCGGACACTGAAGCTTTCTTT. It yields the protein CASSPMADTEAFF.

The CDR3 sequence is CASSLALAGGPDEQFF. DNA of the CDR3: TGTGCCAGCAGCTTAGCGCTGGCGGGGGGGCCTGATGAGCAGTTCTTC. V and J are TRBV7-8 and TRBJ2-1; 9 bases match TRBD2. Germline CDR1 reads SGHVS; CDR2 reads FQNEAQ. The length of the CDR3 is 16 residues. V lost 0 bases, J lost 8 bases, and 8 bases stayed unmatched.

This clone has more than one count but fewer than ten. One end of the junction does not line up with germline, which may come from a read error. The chain has TRBV7-7 and TRBJ2-7; possibly TRBD1 for D (6 bases). CDR1 is SSHAT, CDR2 FNYEAQ, per germline (reference sequence). The CDR3 sequence is 13 residues long. The CDR3 is CASSLDSYDEQYF. In DNA form, the CDR3 reads TGTGCTAGCAGCTTGGACAGTTATGACGAGCAGTACTTC.

The rearrangement links TRBV7-9 to TRBJ2-1; the D gene is possibly TRBD2 (5 bases). The CDR3 consists of 13 residues. Germline V gene lookup returns CDR1 SEHNR and CDR2 FQNEAQ (reference sequence). The V and J ends lost 11 bases and 5 bases respectively, with 16 bases between them. CDR3 loop: CAGGLRRDNEQFF. The CDR3 nucleotides are TGTGCCGGCGGCTTAAGGCGGGACAATGAGCAGTTCTTC.

This clone was detected only once. The rearrangement links TRBV9 to TRBJ2-2, with 10 positions matching TRBD2. Per germline, CDR1 SGDLS and CDR2 YYNGEE. This CDR3 is built from 19 residues. V trimming: 1 base; J trimming: 6 bases; junction bases outside the gene matches: 15. CDR3 bases: TGTGCCAGCAGCGTACCTAGCCGGCAAAGCGGGGGGGCCCCCGGGGAGCTGTTTTTT. This sequence encodes CASSVPSRQSGGAPGELFF.

The V and J genes are TRBV19 and TRBJ2-1; 8 bases align to TRBD1. With V trimmed by 3 bases and J by 5 bases, 6 bases remained unmatched. The CDR3 spans 15 residues. The germline V gene has CDR1 LNHDA and CDR2 SQIVND (reference sequence). CDR3 sequence (DNA): TGTGCCAGTAGTATTGTTGGACAGGGTGACAATGAGCAGTTCTTC. This encodes CASSIVGQGDNEQFF.

The chain recombines TRBV5-5 with TRBJ1-1, with no clear D. Trimming removed 2 bases at V and 1 base at J, with 9 bases between. The CDR3 is 14 residues long. Per germline, CDR1 SGHKS and CDR2 YYEKEE (reference sequence). The CDR3, as DNA: TGTGCCAGCAGCTTCAATAACAGGAACACTGAAGCTTTCTTT. It translates to CASSFNNRNTEAFF.